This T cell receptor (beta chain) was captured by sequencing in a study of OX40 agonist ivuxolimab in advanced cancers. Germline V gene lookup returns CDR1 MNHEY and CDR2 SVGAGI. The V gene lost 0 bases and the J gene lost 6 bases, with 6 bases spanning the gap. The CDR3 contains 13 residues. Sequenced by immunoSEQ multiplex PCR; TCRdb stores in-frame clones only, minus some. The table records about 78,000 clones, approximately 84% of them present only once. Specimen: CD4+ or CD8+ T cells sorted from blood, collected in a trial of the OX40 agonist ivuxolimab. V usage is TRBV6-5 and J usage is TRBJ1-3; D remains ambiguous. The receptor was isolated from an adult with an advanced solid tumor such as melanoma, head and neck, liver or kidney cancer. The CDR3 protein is CASSYSNENTIYF. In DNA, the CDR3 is TGTGCCAGCAGTTACTCGAATGAAAACACCATATATTTT.